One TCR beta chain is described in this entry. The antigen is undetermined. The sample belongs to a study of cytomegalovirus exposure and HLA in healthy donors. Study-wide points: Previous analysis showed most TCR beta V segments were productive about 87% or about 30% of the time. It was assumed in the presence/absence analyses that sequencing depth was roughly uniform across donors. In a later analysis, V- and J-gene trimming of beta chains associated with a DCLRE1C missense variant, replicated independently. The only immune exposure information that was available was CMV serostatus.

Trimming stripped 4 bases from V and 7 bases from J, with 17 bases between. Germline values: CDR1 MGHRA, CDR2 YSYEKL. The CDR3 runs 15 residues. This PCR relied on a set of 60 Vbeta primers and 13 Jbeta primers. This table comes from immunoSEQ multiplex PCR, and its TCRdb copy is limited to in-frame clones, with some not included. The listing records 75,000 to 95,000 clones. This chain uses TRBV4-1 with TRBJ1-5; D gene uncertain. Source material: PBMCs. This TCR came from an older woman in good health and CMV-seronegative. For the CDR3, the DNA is TGCGCCAGCAGCCCCGGGTTTCTGGGAGGCCAGCCCCAGCATTTT. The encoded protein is CASSPGFLGGQPQHF.